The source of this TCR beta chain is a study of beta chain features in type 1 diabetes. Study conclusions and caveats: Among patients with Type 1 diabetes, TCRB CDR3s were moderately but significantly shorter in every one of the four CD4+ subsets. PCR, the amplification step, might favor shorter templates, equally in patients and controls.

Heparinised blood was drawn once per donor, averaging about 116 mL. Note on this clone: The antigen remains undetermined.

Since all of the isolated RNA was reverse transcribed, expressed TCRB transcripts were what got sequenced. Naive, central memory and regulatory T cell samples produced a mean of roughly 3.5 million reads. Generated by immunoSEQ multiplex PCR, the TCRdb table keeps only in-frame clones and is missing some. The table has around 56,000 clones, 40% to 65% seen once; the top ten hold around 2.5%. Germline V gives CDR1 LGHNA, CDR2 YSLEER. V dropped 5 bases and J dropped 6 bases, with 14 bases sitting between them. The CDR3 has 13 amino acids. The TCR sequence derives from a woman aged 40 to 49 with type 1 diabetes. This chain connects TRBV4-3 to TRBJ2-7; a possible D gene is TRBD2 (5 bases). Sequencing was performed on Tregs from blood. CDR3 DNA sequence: TGCGCCAGCAGCTCGGCTACGGGGAGCGAGCAGTACTTC. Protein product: CASSSATGSEQYF.